This TCR beta chain was recorded in a study of cytomegalovirus exposure and HLA in healthy donors. Germline CDR1 is MNHEY and CDR2 is SVGAGI. The germline V and J ends were trimmed by 4 bases and 8 bases, with 19 bases remaining between them. CDR3 length: 15 amino acids. In its sample, this clone was seen once. The PCR contained 60 Vbeta and 13 Jbeta primers. The assay was immunoSEQ multiplex PCR, and TCRdb's table has in-frame clones only and misses some. The sample records about 120,000 clones, 80% being singletons. This chain links TRBV6-5 with TRBJ2-3; weak D call: TRBD2 (5 bases). The sample consisted of PBMCs. The clonotype comes from a female donor in good health and CMV-seropositive. CDR3 in amino acids: CASSWYGGVGATQYF. CDR3 DNA: TGTGCCAGCAGTTGGTACGGAGGAGTCGGAGCTACGCAGTATTTT.